This entry describes one T cell receptor beta chain. Its antigen is undetermined. An end of the junction does not agree with germline; a read error may underlie this. This specimen belongs to a study of CD4 T cell repertoires in COVID-19. General study findings and limits: Two or all three memory subsets shared several highly expanded SARS-CoV-2-reactive clonotypes.

The CDR3 is 16 residues long. In germline, CDR1 is MNHNY, CDR2 SVGAGI (reference sequence). Stimulation with autologous monocytes and recombinant SARS-CoV-2 spike or nucleoprotein produced proliferating antigen-reactive T cell lines. Mild-to-severe COVID-19 survivors were the donors. Cultures began with about 500,000 cells for each subset. The data were produced by immunoSEQ multiplex PCR, yet TCRdb's version contains in-frame clones alone and is incomplete. The table has 140 to 150 clones, around 20% seen once. Source: central memory CD4+ T cells, cultured in vitro, taken during convalescence from COVID-19. This receptor was taken from a human donor who had COVID-19. This chain uses TRBV6-6 with TRBJ2-3; 10 positions match TRBD1. This chain's CDR3 is CASRYSGTGAADTQYF. In DNA form, the CDR3 reads TGTGCCAGCAGATACTCCGGGACAGGGGCAGCAGATACGCAGTATTTT.